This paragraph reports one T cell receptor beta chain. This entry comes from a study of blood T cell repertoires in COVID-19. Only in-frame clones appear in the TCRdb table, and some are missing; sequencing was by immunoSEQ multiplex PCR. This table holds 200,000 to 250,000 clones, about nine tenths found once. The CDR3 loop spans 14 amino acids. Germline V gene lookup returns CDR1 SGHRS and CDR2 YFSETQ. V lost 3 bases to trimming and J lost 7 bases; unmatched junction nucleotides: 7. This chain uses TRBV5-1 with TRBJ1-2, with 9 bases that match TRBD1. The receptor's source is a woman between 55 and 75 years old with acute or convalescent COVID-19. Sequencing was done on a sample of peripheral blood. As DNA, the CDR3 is TGCGCCAGCAGCTCAGCGGGACAGGGAAGTGGCTACACCTTC. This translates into CASSSAGQGSGYTF.